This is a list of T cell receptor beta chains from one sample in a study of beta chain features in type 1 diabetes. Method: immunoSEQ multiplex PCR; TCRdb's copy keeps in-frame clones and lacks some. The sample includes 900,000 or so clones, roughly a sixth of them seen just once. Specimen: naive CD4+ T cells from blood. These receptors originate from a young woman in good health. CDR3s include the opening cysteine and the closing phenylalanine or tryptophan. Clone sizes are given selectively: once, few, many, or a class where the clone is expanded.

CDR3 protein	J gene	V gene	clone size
CASSLRGAYEQYF	TRBJ2-7	TRBV27	.
CASSQDRDYEQYF	TRBJ2-7	TRBV6-5	few
CASSHGQGAGELFF	TRBJ2-2	TRBV4-3	.
CASSIGGGYEQYF	TRBJ2-7	TRBV19	few
CASSLVRVAGVSEETQYF	TRBJ2-5	TRBV7-9	.
CASSPQVTEAFF	TRBJ1-1	TRBV7-8	few
CANSLGTRSNQPQHF	TRBJ1-5	TRBV7-9	.
CASSQEPSTYIGNTIYF	TRBJ1-3	TRBV4-3	.
CASSVGVLPNEQFF	TRBJ2-1	TRBV9	.
CASSIYGKDSNQPQHF	TRBJ1-5	TRBV19	.
CASRGGSHYEQYF	TRBJ2-7	TRBV2	.
CACSRSGQNYNEQFF	TRBJ2-1	TRBV6-6	.
CASRPQGPKYNEQFF	TRBJ2-1	TRBV4-1	.
CASSLVYMGEGTEAFF	TRBJ1-1	TRBV7-2	few
CSGRAGGSNEQFF	TRBJ2-1	TRBV29-1	few
CASSILDYNTGELFF	TRBJ2-2	TRBV19	few
CASSQSPSGRGYEQYF	TRBJ2-7	TRBV4-1	.
CASSLTGFGNQPQHF	TRBJ1-5	TRBV28	.
CSARTSTEAFF	TRBJ1-1	TRBV29-1	.
CASSYSMAGGANVLTF	TRBJ2-6	TRBV6-5	few
CASSTQTGKRQPQHF	TRBJ1-5	TRBV19	.
CASSLRTVYSNQPQHF	TRBJ1-5	TRBV28	.
CASSLAASGRAGKDTQYF	TRBJ2-3	TRBV5-1	.
CASSRGLAVNEQFF	TRBJ2-1	TRBV19	few
CASSMRLAGAREQYF	TRBJ2-7	TRBV7-6	few
CASSDSGRGELFF	TRBJ2-2	TRBV10-2	.
CASSQRQGETQYF	TRBJ2-5	TRBV27	.
CASSQDPPTTGPSGGYTF	TRBJ1-2	TRBV4-2	.
CASSQEFSYTYEQYF	TRBJ2-7	TRBV4-2	few
CATSRDGRVWQYF	TRBJ2-7	TRBV15	few
CASRPLGQRDEKLFF	TRBJ1-4	TRBV7-9	few
CARFRGLKNIQYF	TRBJ2-4	TRBV6-4	.
CASSEPTGPPYEQYF	TRBJ2-7	TRBV6-1	.
CASSAPSGRIYTQYF	TRBJ2-3	TRBV2	few
CSVAKTGLAGEQFF	TRBJ2-1	TRBV29-1	few
CAARDRGGAGELFF	TRBJ2-2	TRBV6-5	.
CASSLRQAGRSDTQYF	TRBJ2-3	TRBV7-2	few
CASSLGGRYQETQYF	TRBJ2-5	TRBV5-4	.
CASSYPGRTDTQYF	TRBJ2-3	TRBV5-6	few
CASSFARGETQYF	TRBJ2-5	TRBV6-5	.
CASSITGDYGYTF	TRBJ1-2	TRBV19	.
CASSLVVGINIQYF	TRBJ2-4	TRBV7-2	few
CASSLDRGIKQFF	TRBJ2-1	TRBV5-4	.
CASSRDTVRTEAFF	TRBJ1-1	TRBV6-5	.
CASSQGVKTYNEQFF	TRBJ2-1	TRBV18	.
CAISAGINQPQHF	TRBJ1-5	TRBV10-3	few
CASQRLSGMSTGELFF	TRBJ2-2	TRBV7-8	.
CASSVGGVGYEQYF	TRBJ2-7	TRBV7-2	.
CASSASGYTF	TRBJ1-2	TRBV19	.
CASSQGDRHNEQFF	TRBJ2-1	TRBV4-1	.
CATASTGWGTQETQYF	TRBJ2-5	TRBV15	.
CASSVGAGGLSYEQYF	TRBJ2-7	TRBV9	.
CASSPGSPSGNTEAFF	TRBJ1-1	TRBV18	few